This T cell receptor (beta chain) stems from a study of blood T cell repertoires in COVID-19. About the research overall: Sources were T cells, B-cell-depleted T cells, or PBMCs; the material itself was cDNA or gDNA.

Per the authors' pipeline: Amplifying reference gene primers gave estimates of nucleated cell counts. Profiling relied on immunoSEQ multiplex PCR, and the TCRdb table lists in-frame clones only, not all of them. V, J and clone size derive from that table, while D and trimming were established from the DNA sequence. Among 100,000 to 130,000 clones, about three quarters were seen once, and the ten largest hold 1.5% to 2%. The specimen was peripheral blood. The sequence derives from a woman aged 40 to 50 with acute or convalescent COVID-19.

The CDR3 nucleotides are TGTGCCAGCAGTACTCGGACAGGTCTTCAGCCCCAGCATTTT. It is translated as CASSTRTGLQPQHF. V usage is TRBV28 and J usage is TRBJ1-5, with 7 bases that match TRBD1. This CDR3 is 14 amino acids long. Per the germline V gene, CDR1 is MDHEN and CDR2 is SYDVKM. With 5 bases clipped from V and 6 bases from J, the junction kept 7 bases outside the gene matches.